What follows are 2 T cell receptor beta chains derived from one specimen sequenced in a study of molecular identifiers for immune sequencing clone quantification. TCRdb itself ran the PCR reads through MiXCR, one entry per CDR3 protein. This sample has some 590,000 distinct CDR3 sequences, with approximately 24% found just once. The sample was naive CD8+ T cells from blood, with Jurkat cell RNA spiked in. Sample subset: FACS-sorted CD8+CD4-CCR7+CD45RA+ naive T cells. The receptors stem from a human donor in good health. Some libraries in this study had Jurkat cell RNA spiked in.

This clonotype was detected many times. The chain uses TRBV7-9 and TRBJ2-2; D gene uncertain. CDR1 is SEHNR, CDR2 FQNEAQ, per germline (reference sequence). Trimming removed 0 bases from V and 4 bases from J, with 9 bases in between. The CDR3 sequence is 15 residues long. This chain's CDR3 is CASSLAGEVTGELFF. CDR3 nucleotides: TGTGCCAGCAGCTTAGCTGGGGAAGTCACCGGGGAGCTGTTTTTT.

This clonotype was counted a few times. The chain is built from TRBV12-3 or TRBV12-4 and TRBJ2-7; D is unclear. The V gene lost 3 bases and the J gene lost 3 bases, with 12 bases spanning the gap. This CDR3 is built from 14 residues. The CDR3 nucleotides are TGTGCCAGCAGTTTGAAAGGGCCCCACTACGAGCAGTACTTC. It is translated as CASSLKGPHYEQYF.